This TCR beta chain was sequenced in a study of cytomegalovirus exposure and HLA in healthy donors. The V and J ends lost 6 bases and 8 bases respectively, with 10 bases between them. CDR1 and CDR2 (germline): SGHAT, FQNNGV. This CDR3 region has 12 residues. This clone was observed a single time. This PCR relied on a set of 60 Vbeta primers and 13 Jbeta primers. Sequencing used immunoSEQ multiplex PCR; TCRdb keeps in-frame clones, though not all of them. The top ten hold 7.8% of the sample, which has around 99,000 clones, about three quarters seen once. Material for sequencing was PBMCs. This TCR was sampled from a man under 40 in good health and CMV-seronegative. The chain recombines TRBV11-2 with TRBJ1-4; possible D gene TRBD1, 6 bases. CDR3 DNA: TGTGCCAGCAGTCCCGGGACAGAAAAACTGTTTTTT. Translated: CASSPGTEKLFF.